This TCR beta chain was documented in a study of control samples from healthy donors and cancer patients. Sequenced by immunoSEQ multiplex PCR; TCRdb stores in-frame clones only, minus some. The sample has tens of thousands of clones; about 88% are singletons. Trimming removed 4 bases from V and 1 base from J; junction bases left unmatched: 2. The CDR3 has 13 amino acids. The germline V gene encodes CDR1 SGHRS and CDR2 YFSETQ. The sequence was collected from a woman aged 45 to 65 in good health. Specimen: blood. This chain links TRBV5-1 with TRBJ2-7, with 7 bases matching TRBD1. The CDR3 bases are TGCGCCAGCAGCATGGGACAGTCCTACGAGCAGTACTTC. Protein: CASSMGQSYEQYF.